Listed here are 23 T cell receptor beta chains from one sample, sequenced in a study of blood T cell repertoires in COVID-19. Clones were read by immunoSEQ multiplex PCR, and TCRdb kept only the in-frame ones, dropping some. The table has fewer than 250,000 clones, roughly 78% seen once. The sample consisted of peripheral blood. Source of these receptors: a middle-aged woman with acute or convalescent COVID-19.

In its sample, this clone was seen a few times. The chain is built from TRBV5-1 and TRBJ2-2; 8 nucleotides align to TRBD1. CDR3 length equals 17 residues. Germline V CDR1 and CDR2: SGHRS, YFSETQ. The J segment lost 0 bases and the V segment lost 3 bases, leaving 7 bases of the junction unmatched. The CDR3 spells CASSSTGVITNTGELFF. CDR3 nucleotides: TGCGCCAGCAGCTCGACAGGGGTCATCACGAACACCGGGGAGCTGTTTTTT.

Remarks on this clone: The junction departs from the called germline gene at one end, perhaps through a read error. The chain carries TRBV6-2 or TRBV6-3 and TRBJ2-7, with D possibly matching TRBD1 (6 bases). Per germline, CDR1 MNHEY and CDR2 SVGEGT. There are 13 residues in the CDR3. The CDR3 region has the DNA TGTGCCAGCGGTTACGTGGGGGCGAGGGAGCAGTACTTC. Amino acid sequence: CASGYVGAREQYF.

The rearrangement uses TRBV6-5 and TRBJ2-1, with TRBD1 matching 10 bases. V dropped 4 bases and J dropped 6; count of bases not matched to a gene: 6. CDR1 and CDR2 from the germline V gene are MNHEY and SVGAGI. The CDR3 runs 15 residues. The CDR3 DNA follows: TGTGCCAGCAGTTTCGGACAGGGGGAGGTCAATGAGCAGTTCTTC. Translated: CASSFGQGEVNEQFF.

The genes are TRBV14 and TRBJ2-1, with a tentative D call TRBD1 (6 bases). This CDR3 spans 16 amino acids. Germline CDR1 reads SGHDN; CDR2 reads FVKESK. Trimming pared 1 base from V and 5 bases from J, leaving 15 bases between. In DNA, the CDR3 is TGTGCCAGCAGCCAAGTAAGGGGGAAGAAAGACAATGAGCAGTTCTTC. It translates to CASSQVRGKKDNEQFF.

This chain links TRBV7-9 with TRBJ2-1; D may be TRBD1 (6 bases). V shed 2 bases and J shed 7 bases, with 15 bases lying between them. Germline V gives CDR1 SEHNR, CDR2 FQNEAQ (reference sequence). The CDR3 is made up of 15 amino acids. CDR3 amino acids: CASSLFGGQGNEQFF. Written as DNA, the CDR3 is TGTGCCAGCAGCTTATTCGGCGGTCAGGGGAATGAGCAGTTCTTC.

The chain has TRBV7-3 and TRBJ1-1, with D hard to call. CDR3 length: 13 amino acids. Germline CDR1 and CDR2: SGHTA and FQGTGA. Trimming cost V 1 base and J 1 base, with 4 bases left between them. The CDR3 reads CASSLIKNTEAFF. DNA for the CDR3: TGTGCCAGCAGCTTAATTAAGAACACTGAAGCTTTCTTT.

V is TRBV5-6 and J is TRBJ2-3, with 9 bases that match TRBD1. There are 14 residues in the CDR3. From germline, CDR1 is SGHDT and CDR2 YYEEEE. Unmatched junction bases numbered 8, after V lost 3 bases and J lost 9 bases. The CDR3 nucleotides are TGTGCCAGCAGCTGGGGACAGGGCCCTGAAACGCAGTATTTT. Translated: CASSWGQGPETQYF.

The chain carries TRBV28 and TRBJ1-1; possibly TRBD1 for D (5 bases). CDR1 and CDR2 (germline): MDHEN, SYDVKM. The CDR3 has 13 amino acids. V gave up 3 bases and J gave up 4 bases, with 9 bases separating them. CDR3 in DNA: TGTGCCAGCAGTTTGCGACAGCCCACTGAAGCTTTCTTT. It yields the protein CASSLRQPTEAFF.

This clone was seen more than once but under ten times. The V and J genes are TRBV7-3 and TRBJ1-1; D not resolved. Germline V gives CDR1 SGHTA, CDR2 FQGTGA. V was shortened by 5 bases and J by 1 base, with 8 bases between the two germline ends. The CDR3 totals 13 residues. The CDR3 nucleotides are TGTGCCAGCAGCCCAGATCAGAACACTGAAGCTTTCTTT. This codes for CASSPDQNTEAFF. Filled out from reference TRBV7-3 and TRBJ1-1, the complete variable domain reads GAGVSQTPSNKVTEKGKYVELRCDPISGHTALYWYRQSLGQGPEFLIYFQGTGAADDSGLPNDRFFAVRPEGSVSTLKIQRTERGDSAVYLCASSPDQNTEAFFGQGTRLTVV.

The rearrangement joins TRBV19 to TRBJ1-2; 7 bases align to TRBD1. This CDR3 has 13 amino acids. The J segment lost 6 bases and the V segment lost 7 bases, leaving 8 bases of the junction unmatched. CDR1 and CDR2 (germline): LNHDA, SQIVND (reference sequence). The CDR3 here is CASKGKGAHGYTF. The CDR3 bases are TGTGCCAGTAAGGGAAAGGGGGCGCATGGCTACACCTTC.

This clone was counted a single time. V usage is TRBV7-8 and J usage is TRBJ2-4; 7 bases line up with TRBD1. CDR3 size: 15 residues. CDR1 and CDR2 (germline): SGHVS, FQNEAQ. J lost 2 bases, V lost 1 base, and 2 bases had no gene match. This chain's CDR3 is CASSLETGSKNIQYF. CDR3 nucleotides: TGTGCCAGCAGCTTAGAGACAGGGTCCAAAAACATTCAGTACTTC.

The rearrangement uses TRBV19 and TRBJ1-2, with D possibly TRBD1 on 5 matching bases. V was trimmed by 5 bases and J by 5 bases, leaving 12 bases between them. Germline assignment: CDR1 LNHDA and CDR2 SQIVND (reference sequence). The CDR3 is 13 residues long. CDR3 nucleotides: TGTGCCAGTAGTCCCGACAGCACATATGGCTACACCTTC. This encodes CASSPDSTYGYTF.

The gene calls are TRBV5-6 and TRBJ1-4; possible D gene TRBD1, 5 bases. The CDR3 consists of 14 residues. CDR1 is SGHDT and CDR2 is YYEEEE in the germline V gene. Between the trimmed V and J ends, which lost 1 base and 5 bases, there was a span of 9 bases. The CDR3 region is CASSLRWTNEKLFF. Written as DNA, the CDR3 is TGTGCCAGCAGCTTGAGATGGACAAATGAAAAACTGTTTTTT.

The rearrangement links TRBV14 to TRBJ2-1, with TRBD2 matching 10 bases. This CDR3 is built from 16 residues. V shed 1 base and J 11 bases; nucleotides not matched to a gene: 11. The V gene's germline CDR1 is SGHDN and CDR2 FVKESK. The DNA for the CDR3 is TGTGCCAGCAGCCAAGTATCAGCTAGCGGGAGAAATAAGCAGTTCTTC. This codes for CASSQVSASGRNKQFF.

J is TRBJ1-3 and V is TRBV2; D ambiguous. Trimming removed 4 bases from V and 1 base from J, with 11 bases in between. Germline CDR1 reads SNHLY; CDR2 reads FYNNEI. CDR3 length equals 15 residues. CDR3 sequence reads: CASSAGGPSGNTIYF. As DNA, the CDR3 is TGTGCCAGCAGTGCGGGAGGCCCTTCTGGAAACACCATATATTTT.

The table lists this clone with a count of one. The rearrangement uses TRBV7-9 and TRBJ2-7; the D gene is possibly TRBD1 (5 bases). Trimming stripped 3 bases from V and 5 bases from J, with 17 bases between. The germline CDR1 and CDR2 sequences are SEHNR and FQNEAQ (reference sequence). The CDR3 loop spans 15 amino acids. The CDR3 region has the DNA TGTGCCAGCAGCTTTCTGACAGACCCGGAACACGAGCAGTACTTC. Its translation is CASSFLTDPEHEQYF.

The rearrangement links TRBV7-2 to TRBJ2-7, with D uncertain. CDR1 is SGHTA, CDR2 FQGNSA, per germline. The V gene lost 4 bases and the J gene lost 4 bases, with 11 bases spanning the gap. The CDR3 runs 13 residues. The CDR3 sequence: CASSSSPRYEQYF. The CDR3 DNA sequence: TGTGCCAGCAGCTCCTCCCCCAGGTACGAGCAGTACTTC.

The CDR3 spells CASSRRNGRNTEAFF. CDR3 DNA sequence: TGTGCCAGCAGCCGAAGAAATGGGCGCAACACTGAAGCTTTCTTT. The gene calls are TRBV27 and TRBJ1-1; no reliable D call. The V end was cut by 6 bases, the J end by 2 bases, with 16 bases between. Germline V gene sequence: CDR1 MNHEY, CDR2 SMNVEV (reference sequence). The CDR3 runs 15 residues.

V and J are TRBV5-6 and TRBJ1-4; 7 bases line up with TRBD1. Trimming took 3 bases from V and 4 from J; bases not matched to a gene: 9. The CDR3 contains 16 residues. CDR1 and CDR2 from the germline V gene are SGHDT and YYEEEE. CDR3 nucleotide sequence: TGTGCCAGCAGCTCAGTCCGGGACAGCTATAATGAAAAACTGTTTTTT. It yields the protein CASSSVRDSYNEKLFF.

Concerning this clone: Other DNA sequences in the sample encode the same CDR3. The chain combines TRBV5-1 with TRBJ2-7; possibly TRBD2 for D (5 bases). The CDR3 contains 14 residues. Germline V gene lookup returns CDR1 SGHRS and CDR2 YFSETQ. The V end lost 0 bases, the J end lost 2 bases, and 9 bases lay between the germline ends. CDR3 protein: CASSLVPGTYEQYF. The CDR3 DNA is TGCGCCAGCAGCTTGGTTCCGGGAACCTACGAGCAGTACTTC.

J is TRBJ1-2 and V is TRBV30, with 7 bases aligning to TRBD1. This CDR3 has 13 amino acids. Trimming cost V 3 bases and J 4 bases; bases outside gene matches: 5. Germline V gene sequence: CDR1 GTSNPN, CDR2 SVGIG (reference sequence). CDR3 coding DNA: TGTGCCTGGAGGATAGGGGGCGCCTATGGCTACACCTTC. It is translated as CAWRIGGAYGYTF.

For this clone: The junction does not match germline at one end; this may be a read error. Other DNA sequences in the same sample also yield this CDR3. The V call is TRBV4-2, the J call TRBJ1-2, with 7 bases that match TRBD1. From germline, CDR1 is LGHNA and CDR2 YNFKEQ. This CDR3 region has 15 residues. CDR3 sequence reads: CASSLNDRDNYGYTF. The CDR3, as DNA: TGTGCCAGCAGCCTCAACGACAGGGATAACTATGGCTACACTTTC.

This rearrangement joins TRBV5-4 to TRBJ2-1, with TRBD2 as a possible D gene (5 bases). Germline assignment: CDR1 SGHNT and CDR2 YYREEE (reference sequence). Trimming pared 2 bases from V and 3 bases from J, leaving 12 bases between. The CDR3 runs 15 residues. CDR3 DNA sequence: TGTGCCAGCAGCTTAGGACTCACGAGCTACAATGAGCAGTTCTTC. Protein: CASSLGLTSYNEQFF.